The present T cell receptor (beta chain) was sequenced within a study of T cell changes during pregnancy in multiple sclerosis (dated by TCRdb to the late 2010s). For context, the study as a whole: The study looked at changes in the T cell repertoire across pregnancy in women with multiple sclerosis.

A note on this clone: Its target antigen remains unknown. No clone much larger than this one lies a single base away; base qualities are absent.

The library was obtained by the immunoSEQ multiplex PCR assay. The clones in this table, taken by TCRdb from immuneACCESS, are in-frame only. Not every clone is retained; where verified, under half of the shortfall comes from an unresolved V gene, and the cause of the rest is unknown. This sample is represented by fewer than 50,000 clones; roughly 93% of them were singletons. The ten largest clones capture about 0.41% of the sample. Specimen: CD4+ T cells from peripheral blood mononuclear cells, collected in the second trimester of pregnancy. This clonotype was obtained from a female donor in good health, enrolled as a control in a pregnancy study.

The nucleotide sequence is given as TGTGCCAGCAGCTTGGACAGCCACTATGGCTACACCTTC. Its protein is CASSLDSHYGYTF. Recombination linked TRBV5-4 to TRBJ1-2, with an unclear D gene assignment. Looking up the germline V gene (reference sequence) yields CDR1 SGHNT and CDR2 YYREEE. Trimming takes 0 bases from V and 3 bases from J, and the germline ends sit 6 bases apart. The CDR3, cysteine through phenylalanine, is 13 amino acids long. Only CDR3 DNA remains: 39 bases, in frame from the first base. The CDR3, completed at both ends by the reference TRBV5-4 and TRBJ1-2 genes, gives the full variable domain ETGVTQSPTHLIKTRGQQVTLRCSSQSGHNTVSWYQQALGQGPQFIFQYYREEENGRGNFPPRFSGLQFPNYSSELNVNALELDDSALYLCASSLDSHYGYTFGSGTRLTVV.